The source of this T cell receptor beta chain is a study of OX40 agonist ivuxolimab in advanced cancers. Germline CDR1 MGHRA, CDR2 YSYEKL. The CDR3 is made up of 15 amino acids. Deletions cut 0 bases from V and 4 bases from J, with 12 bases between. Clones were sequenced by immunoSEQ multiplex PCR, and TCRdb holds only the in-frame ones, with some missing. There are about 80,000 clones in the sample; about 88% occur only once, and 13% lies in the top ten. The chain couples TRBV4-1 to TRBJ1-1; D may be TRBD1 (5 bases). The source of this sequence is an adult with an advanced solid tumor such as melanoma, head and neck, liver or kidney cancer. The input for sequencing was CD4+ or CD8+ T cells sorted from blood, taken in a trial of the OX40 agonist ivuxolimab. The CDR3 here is CASSQDARGGTEAFF. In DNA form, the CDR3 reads TGCGCCAGCAGCCAAGACGCCCGGGGGGGCACTGAAGCTTTCTTT.